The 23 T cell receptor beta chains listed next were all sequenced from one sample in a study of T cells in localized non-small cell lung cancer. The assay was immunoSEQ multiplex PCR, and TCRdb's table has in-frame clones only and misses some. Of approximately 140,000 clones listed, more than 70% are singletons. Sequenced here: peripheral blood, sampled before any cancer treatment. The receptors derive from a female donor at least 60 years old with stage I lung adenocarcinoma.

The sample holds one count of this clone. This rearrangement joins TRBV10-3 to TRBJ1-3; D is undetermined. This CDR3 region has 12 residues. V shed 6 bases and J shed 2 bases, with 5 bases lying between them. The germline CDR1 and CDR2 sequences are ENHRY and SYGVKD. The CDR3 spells CAIRPAGNTIYF. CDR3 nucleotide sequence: TGTGCCATCAGACCCGCTGGAAACACCATATATTTT.

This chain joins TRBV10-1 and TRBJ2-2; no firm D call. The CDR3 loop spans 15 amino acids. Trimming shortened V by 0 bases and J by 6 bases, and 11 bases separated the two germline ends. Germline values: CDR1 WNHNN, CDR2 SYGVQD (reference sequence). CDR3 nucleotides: TGCGCCAGCAGTGAGTCGCCCTCCAACGCCGGGGAGCTGTTTTTT. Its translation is CASSESPSNAGELFF.

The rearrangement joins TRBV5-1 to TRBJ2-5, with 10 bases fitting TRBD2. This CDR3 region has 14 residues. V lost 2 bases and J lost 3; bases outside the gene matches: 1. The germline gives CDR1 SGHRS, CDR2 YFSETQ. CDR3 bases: TGCGCCAGCAGCTTCAGCGGGAGGGAAGAGACCCAGTACTTC. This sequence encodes CASSFSGREETQYF.

The CDR3 DNA reads as TGCGCCAGCAGCTTGATGGGAGTGACAGATACGCAGTATTTT. Amino acid sequence: CASSLMGVTDTQYF. V and J are TRBV5-1 and TRBJ2-3, with a tentative D call TRBD2 (5 bases). The CDR3 contains 14 residues. The V gene's germline CDR1 is SGHRS and CDR2 YFSETQ. Trimming removed 1 base at V and 3 bases at J, with 9 bases between.

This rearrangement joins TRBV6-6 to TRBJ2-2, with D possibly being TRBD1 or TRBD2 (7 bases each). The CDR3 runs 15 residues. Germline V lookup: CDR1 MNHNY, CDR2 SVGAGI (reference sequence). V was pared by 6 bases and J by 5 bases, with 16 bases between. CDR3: CASSVDREGTGELFF. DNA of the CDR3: TGTGCCAGCAGCGTAGACAGGGAGGGGACCGGGGAGCTGTTTTTT.

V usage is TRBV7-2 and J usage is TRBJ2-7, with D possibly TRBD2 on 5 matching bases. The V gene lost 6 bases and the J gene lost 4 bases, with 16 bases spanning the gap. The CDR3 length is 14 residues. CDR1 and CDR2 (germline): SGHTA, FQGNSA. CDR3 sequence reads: CASRTGGSLYEQYF. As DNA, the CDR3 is TGTGCCAGCAGGACCGGAGGATCTCTGTACGAGCAGTACTTC.

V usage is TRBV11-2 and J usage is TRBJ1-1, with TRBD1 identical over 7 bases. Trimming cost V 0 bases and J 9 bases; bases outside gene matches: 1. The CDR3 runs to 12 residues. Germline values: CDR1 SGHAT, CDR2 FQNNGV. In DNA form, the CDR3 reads TGTGCCAGCAGCTTAGAGACAGGGAAAGCTTTCTTT. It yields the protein CASSLETGKAFF.

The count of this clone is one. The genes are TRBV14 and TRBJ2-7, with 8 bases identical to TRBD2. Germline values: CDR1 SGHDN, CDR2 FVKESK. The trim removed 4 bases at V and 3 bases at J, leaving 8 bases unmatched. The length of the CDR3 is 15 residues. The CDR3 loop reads CASSRAGLGGYEQYF. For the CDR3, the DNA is TGTGCCAGCAGCCGGGCGGGACTAGGAGGCTACGAGCAGTACTTC.

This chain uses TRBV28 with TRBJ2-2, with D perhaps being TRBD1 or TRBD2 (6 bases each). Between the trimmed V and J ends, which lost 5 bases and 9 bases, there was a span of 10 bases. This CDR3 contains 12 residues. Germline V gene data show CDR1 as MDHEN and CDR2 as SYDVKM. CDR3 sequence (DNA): TGTGCCAGCAGTGGGGGGCTGCGGGAGCTGTTTTTT. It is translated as CASSGGLRELFF.

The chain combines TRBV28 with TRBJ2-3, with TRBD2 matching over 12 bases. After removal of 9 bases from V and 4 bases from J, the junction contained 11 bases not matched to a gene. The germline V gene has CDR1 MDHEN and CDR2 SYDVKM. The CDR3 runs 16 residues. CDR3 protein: CASCSTSGRGADTQYF. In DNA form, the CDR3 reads TGTGCCAGTTGCTCGACTAGCGGGAGAGGAGCAGATACGCAGTATTTT.

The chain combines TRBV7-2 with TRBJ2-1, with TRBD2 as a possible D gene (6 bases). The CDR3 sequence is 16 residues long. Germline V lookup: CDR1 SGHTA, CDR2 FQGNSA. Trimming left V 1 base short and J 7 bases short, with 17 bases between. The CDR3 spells CASSLGRHLRGNEQFF. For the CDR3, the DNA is TGTGCCAGCAGCTTAGGAAGGCACCTCCGGGGGAATGAGCAGTTCTTC.

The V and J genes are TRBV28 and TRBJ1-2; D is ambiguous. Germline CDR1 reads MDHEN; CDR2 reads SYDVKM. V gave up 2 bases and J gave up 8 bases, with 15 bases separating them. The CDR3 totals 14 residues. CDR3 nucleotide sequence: TGTGCCAGCAGTTTACAACTATCAGGCGGGGGCTACACCTTC. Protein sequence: CASSLQLSGGGYTF.

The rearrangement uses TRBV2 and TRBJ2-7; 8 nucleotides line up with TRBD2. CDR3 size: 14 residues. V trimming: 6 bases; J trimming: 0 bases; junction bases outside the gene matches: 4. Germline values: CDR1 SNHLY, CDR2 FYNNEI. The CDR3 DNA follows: TGTGCCAGCAGCTCGGGGGGGAGCTCCTACGAGCAGTACTTC. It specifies CASSSGGSSYEQYF. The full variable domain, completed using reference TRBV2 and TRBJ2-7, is EPEVTQTPSHQVTQMGQEVILRCVPISNHLYFYWYRQILGQKVEFLVSFYNNEISEKSEIFDDQFSVERPDGSNFTLKIRSTKLEDSAMYFCASSSGGSSYEQYFGPGTRLTVT.

The CDR3 region has the DNA TGTGCCAGCATTACTGGCCCGGACAGGGCCCCAGATACGCAGTATTTT. This translates into CASITGPDRAPDTQYF. V gene TRBV2 combines with J gene TRBJ2-3, with 8 bases fitting TRBD1. This CDR3 is 16 amino acids long. The trim removed 7 bases at V and 4 bases at J, leaving 13 bases unmatched. CDR1 and CDR2 from the germline V gene are SNHLY and FYNNEI.

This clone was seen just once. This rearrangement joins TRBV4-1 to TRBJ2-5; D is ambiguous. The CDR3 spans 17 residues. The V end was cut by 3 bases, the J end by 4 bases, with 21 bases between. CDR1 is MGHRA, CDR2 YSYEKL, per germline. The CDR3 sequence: CASSQESASLRTETQYF. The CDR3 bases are TGCGCCAGCAGCCAGGAATCGGCTAGTCTGAGAACAGAGACCCAGTACTTC.

CDR3 sequence reads: CASNPGQENIQYF. The CDR3 region has the DNA TGTGCCAGCAACCCGGGACAGGAAAACATTCAGTACTTC. The chain couples TRBV28 to TRBJ2-4, with 8 bases lining up with TRBD1. CDR1 is MDHEN and CDR2 is SYDVKM in the germline V gene. V dropped 7 bases and J dropped 5; count of bases not matched to a gene: 4. The CDR3 contains 13 residues.

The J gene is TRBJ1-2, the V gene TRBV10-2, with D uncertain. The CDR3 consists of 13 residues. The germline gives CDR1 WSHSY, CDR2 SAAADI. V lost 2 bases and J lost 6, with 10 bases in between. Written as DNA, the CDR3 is TGCGCCAGCAGTGAGGTTGGGTTGAATGGCTACACCTTC. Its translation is CASSEVGLNGYTF.

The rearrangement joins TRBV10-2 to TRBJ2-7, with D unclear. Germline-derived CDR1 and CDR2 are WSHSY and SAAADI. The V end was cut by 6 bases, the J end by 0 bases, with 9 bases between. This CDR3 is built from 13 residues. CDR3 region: CASRAASSYEQYF. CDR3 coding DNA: TGCGCCAGCAGGGCAGCGAGCTCCTACGAGCAGTACTTC.

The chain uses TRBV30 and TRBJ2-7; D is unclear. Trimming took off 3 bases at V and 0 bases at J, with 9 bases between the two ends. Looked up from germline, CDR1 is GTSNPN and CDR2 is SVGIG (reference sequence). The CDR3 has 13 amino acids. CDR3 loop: CAWSGTHSYEQYF. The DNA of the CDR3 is TGTGCCTGGAGCGGCACGCACTCCTACGAGCAGTACTTC.

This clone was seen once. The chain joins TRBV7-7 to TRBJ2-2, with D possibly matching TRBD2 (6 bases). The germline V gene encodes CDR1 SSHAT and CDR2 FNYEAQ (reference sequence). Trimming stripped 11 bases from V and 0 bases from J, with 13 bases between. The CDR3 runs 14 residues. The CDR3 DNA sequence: TGTGCCGCGGGGCCCGAGACGAACACCGGGGAGCTGTTTTTT. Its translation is CAAGPETNTGELFF.

The CDR3 spells CASSLRTAKDETQYF. The CDR3 region has the DNA TGTGCCAGCAGTTTACGGACAGCCAAGGACGAGACCCAGTACTTC. This chain connects TRBV27 to TRBJ2-5; tentative D call: TRBD1 (6 bases). Germline CDR1 is MNHEY and CDR2 is SMNVEV (reference sequence). The CDR3 runs 15 residues. V lost 2 bases, J lost 5 bases, and 15 bases lay in between.

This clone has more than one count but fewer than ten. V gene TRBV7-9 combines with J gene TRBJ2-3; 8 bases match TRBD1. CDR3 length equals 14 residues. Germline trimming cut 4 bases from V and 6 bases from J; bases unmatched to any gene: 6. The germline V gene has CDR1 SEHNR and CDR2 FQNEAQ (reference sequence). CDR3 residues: CASSSRTGSDTQYF. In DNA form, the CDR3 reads TGTGCCAGCAGCTCCCGGACAGGGAGTGATACGCAGTATTTT.

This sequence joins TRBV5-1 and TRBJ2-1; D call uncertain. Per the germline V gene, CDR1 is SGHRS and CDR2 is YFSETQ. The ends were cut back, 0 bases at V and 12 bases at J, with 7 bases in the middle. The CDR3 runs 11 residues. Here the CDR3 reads CASSLGGRQFF. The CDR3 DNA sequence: TGCGCCAGCAGCTTGGGGGGTAGGCAGTTCTTC.